This passage covers 24 T cell receptor beta chains from one sample sequenced in a study of blood T cell repertoires in COVID-19. Clones were sequenced by immunoSEQ multiplex PCR, and TCRdb holds only the in-frame ones, with some missing. The profile shows approximately 230,000 clones, around 88% of them singletons. The specimen sequenced was PBMCs or T cells enriched from blood (not recorded which). These receptor sequences come from a woman aged 45-65 years with acute COVID-19.

The chain carries TRBV9 and TRBJ2-5; 12 bases fit TRBD2. V lost 2 bases, J lost 1 base, and 6 bases stayed unmatched. CDR3 length equals 17 residues. Germline V gene sequence: CDR1 SGDLS, CDR2 YYNGEE. The CDR3 spells CASSVGLAGGPQETQYF. The CDR3 coding sequence is TGTGCCAGCAGCGTGGGGCTAGCGGGAGGGCCCCAAGAGACCCAGTACTTC.

The J gene is TRBJ1-2, the V gene TRBV7-9; TRBD1 matches at 9 bases. Germline V gene sequence: CDR1 SEHNR, CDR2 FQNEAQ (reference sequence). The CDR3 length is 13 residues. Unmatched junction bases numbered 3, after V lost 2 bases and J lost 8 bases. CDR3 amino acids: CASSLNRGRGYTF. The CDR3 DNA reads as TGTGCCAGCAGCTTAAACAGGGGGCGAGGCTACACCTTC. Based on the CDR3 plus reference TRBV7-9 and TRBJ1-2, the full variable domain is DTGVSQNPRHKITKRGQNVTFRCDPISEHNRLYWYRQTLGQGPEFLTYFQNEAQLEKSRLLSDRFSAERPKGSFSTLEIQRTEQGDSAMYLCASSLNRGRGYTFGSGTRLTVV.

This rearrangement joins TRBV19 to TRBJ2-7, with D perhaps TRBD2 (6 bases). V was trimmed by 7 bases and J by 4 bases, leaving 17 bases between them. This CDR3 region has 14 residues. Germline-derived CDR1 and CDR2 are LNHDA and SQIVND (reference sequence). DNA for the CDR3: TGTGCCAGTAACCCCGGGGGTCGCTCTTACGAGCAGTACTTC. Its translation: CASNPGGRSYEQYF.

This clone was detected only once. The J gene is TRBJ2-1, the V gene TRBV19, with 8 bases that match TRBD2. Trimming took 6 bases from V and 6 from J; bases not matched to a gene: 4. Germline values: CDR1 LNHDA, CDR2 SQIVND (reference sequence). CDR3 length equals 13 residues. In nucleotides, the CDR3 is TGTGCCAGTAGCGTGACTAGCGCCAATGAGCAGTTCTTC. Translating gives CASSVTSANEQFF.

The chain couples TRBV3-1 (or the pseudogene TRBV3-2) to TRBJ2-3; 8 bases match TRBD2. The CDR3 spans 15 residues. The germline V gene has CDR1 LGHDT and CDR2 YNNKEL (reference sequence). Trimming at V came to 1 base and at J to 6 bases, leaving 6 bases not matched to a gene. The DNA for the CDR3 is TGTGCCAGCAGCCAAGCGGGGGGGGCTGCCGATACGCAGTATTTT. Protein: CASSQAGGAADTQYF.

V gene TRBV6-1 combines with J gene TRBJ1-2, with D perhaps matching TRBD1 (6 bases). Trimming removed 3 bases at V and 4 bases at J, with 18 bases between. This CDR3 is 16 amino acids long. In germline, CDR1 is MNHNS, CDR2 SASEGT. The CDR3 DNA reads TGTGCCAGCAGTGATGGAGGTGGACAGCTACTCTATGGCTACACCTTC. This translates into CASSDGGGQLLYGYTF.

The genes are TRBV4-1 and TRBJ1-1, with D perhaps TRBD1 (5 bases). V lost 4 bases, J lost 7 bases, and 13 bases lay in between. CDR1 and CDR2 (germline): MGHRA, YSYEKL. The CDR3 runs 13 residues. As DNA, the CDR3 is TGCGCCAGCAGCCCCACCCGGGGGAATGAAGCTTTCTTT. Protein: CASSPTRGNEAFF.

The CDR3 sequence is CASSLLGEGTF. The DNA for the CDR3 is TGTGCCAGCAGCTTACTTGGTGAGGGCACCTTC. V gene TRBV7-9 combines with J gene TRBJ1-2; no firm D call. CDR1 SEHNR and CDR2 FQNEAQ come from the germline V gene (reference sequence). The CDR3 length is 11 residues. V dropped 2 bases and J dropped 13 bases, with 11 bases sitting between them.

The CDR3 sequence is CASSLSGQGRVKYEQYF. The CDR3 DNA is TGTGCCAGCAGTTTATCGGGACAGGGAAGAGTTAAGTACGAGCAGTACTTC. The genes are TRBV27 and TRBJ2-7, with 9 nucleotides matching TRBD1. The CDR3 runs 17 residues. From germline, CDR1 is MNHEY and CDR2 SMNVEV (reference sequence). V lost 0 bases and J lost 4; bases outside the gene matches: 10.

This clone appeared a single time. V usage is TRBV19 and J usage is TRBJ2-3; a possible D gene is TRBD1 (6 bases). Deletions cut 3 bases from V and 3 bases from J, with 7 bases between. The CDR3 consists of 13 residues. The germline V gene encodes CDR1 LNHDA and CDR2 SQIVND (reference sequence). The CDR3 sequence is CASSMQGTDTQYF. The CDR3 coding sequence is TGTGCCAGTAGTATGCAGGGGACAGATACGCAGTATTTT.

This chain joins TRBV11-2 and TRBJ2-7, with a weak D call TRBD2 (5 bases). The germline V and J ends were trimmed by 5 bases and 6 bases, with 14 bases remaining between them. The germline CDR1 and CDR2 sequences are SGHAT and FQNNGV. This CDR3 region has 13 residues. CDR3 coding DNA: TGTGCCAGCAGCCCTCGACCGGCGGGCGAGCAGTACTTC. It codes for CASSPRPAGEQYF.

This clone was found a few times. The chain links TRBV30 to TRBJ1-1; D possibly corresponds to TRBD1 (6 bases). CDR3 length: 12 amino acids. V gave up 5 bases and J gave up 5 bases, with 12 bases separating them. Germline CDR1 reads GTSNPN; CDR2 reads SVGIG (reference sequence). As DNA, the CDR3 is TGTGCCTGGCAGGGGTCTGAGACTGAAGCTTTCTTT. Encoded protein: CAWQGSETEAFF.

The chain is built from TRBV6-6 and TRBJ1-1, with TRBD1 matching over 7 bases. V was pared by 0 bases and J by 3 bases, with 7 bases of the junction left unmatched. The CDR3 loop spans 16 amino acids. Looked up from germline, CDR1 is MNHNY and CDR2 is SVGAGI (reference sequence). The CDR3 DNA reads as TGTGCCAGCAGTTACTCCCAGGGGGTTGGGTACACTGAAGCTTTCTTT. This sequence encodes CASSYSQGVGYTEAFF.

The V gene is TRBV19, the J gene TRBJ2-1; TRBD2 is a possible D gene (5 bases). Per the germline V gene, CDR1 is LNHDA and CDR2 is SQIVND (reference sequence). Trimming cost V 7 bases and J 2 bases, with 15 bases left between them. There are 15 residues in the CDR3. This CDR3 is CASNLEGAPYNEQFF. The CDR3 DNA is TGTGCCAGTAACTTAGAGGGAGCCCCCTACAATGAGCAGTTCTTC. The full variable domain, completed using reference TRBV19 and TRBJ2-1, is DGGITQSPKYLFRKEGQNVTLSCEQNLNHDAMYWYRQDPGQGLRLIYYSQIVNDFQKGDIAEGYSVSREKKESFPLTVTSAQKNPTAFYLCASNLEGAPYNEQFFGPGTRLTVL.

The V and J genes are TRBV5-1 and TRBJ2-3; 10 bases match TRBD1. V dropped 0 bases and J dropped 3; count of bases not matched to a gene: 4. Germline CDR1 and CDR2: SGHRS and YFSETQ. CDR3 size: 16 residues. CDR3 sequence (DNA): TGCGCCAGCAGCTTGGCTTCGGGACAGGGGACAGATACGCAGTATTTT. Translating it yields CASSLASGQGTDTQYF. Using reference TRBV5-1 and TRBJ2-3 for the parts outside the CDR3, the full variable domain is KAGVTQTPRYLIKTRGQQVTLSCSPISGHRSVSWYQQTPGQGLQFLFEYFSETQRNKGNFPGRFSGRQFSNSRSEMNVSTLELGDSALYLCASSLASGQGTDTQYFGPGTRLTVL.

This clone showed up just a few times. V and J are TRBV5-1 and TRBJ2-7; 9 positions match TRBD1. This CDR3 spans 15 amino acids. Germline V CDR1 and CDR2: SGHRS, YFSETQ. V trimming: 5 bases; J trimming: 2 bases; junction bases outside the gene matches: 8. CDR3: CASSSGQGRPYEQYF. For the CDR3, the DNA is TGCGCCAGCAGTTCCGGACAGGGGAGACCCTACGAGCAGTACTTC.

CDR3 nucleotides: TGTGCCAGCTCACCCTATCCCCGGAGAGGGAACTATGGCTACACCTTC. This encodes CASSPYPRRGNYGYTF. This chain links TRBV18 with TRBJ1-2; D is ambiguous. The ends were cut back, 3 bases at V and 2 bases at J, with 16 bases in the middle. The length of the CDR3 is 16 residues. Germline V gene lookup returns CDR1 KGHSH and CDR2 LQKENI.

The V and J genes are TRBV30 and TRBJ1-2; D might be TRBD1 (6 bases). The CDR3 is 15 amino acids. The V end lost 0 bases, the J end lost 4 bases, and 15 bases lay between the germline ends. Germline V CDR1 and CDR2: GTSNPN, SVGIG (reference sequence). CDR3 sequence: CAWSVRHLRGYGYTF. CDR3 sequence (DNA): TGTGCCTGGAGTGTACGCCACCTCAGGGGCTATGGCTACACCTTC.

The chain employs TRBV9 and TRBJ1-4, with D possibly TRBD1 on 6 matching bases. The CDR3 extends over 13 amino acids. Germline lookup yields CDR1 SGDLS and CDR2 YYNGEE. With 3 bases removed from V and 6 bases from J, the gap between germline ends came to 9 bases. DNA for the CDR3: TGTGCCAGCAGCGCCACAGGGCATGAAAAACTGTTTTTT. Translating gives CASSATGHEKLFF. Full variable domain (remainder filled in from reference TRBV9 and TRBJ1-4): DSGVTQTPKHLITATGQRVTLRCSPRSGDLSVYWYQQSLDQGLQFLIQYYNGEERAKGNILERFSAQQFPDLHSELNLSSLELGDSALYFCASSATGHEKLFFGSGTQLSVL.

J is TRBJ1-1 and V is TRBV7-2, with D uncertain. CDR3 length: 13 residues. Between the trimmed V and J ends, which lost 3 bases and 1 base, there was a span of 6 bases. Germline loops: CDR1 SGHTA, CDR2 FQGNSA. This CDR3 reads CASSLARNTEAFF. The DNA for the CDR3 is TGTGCCAGCAGCTTGGCCAGGAACACTGAAGCTTTCTTT.

The chain has TRBV25-1 and TRBJ2-4, with a weak D call TRBD2 (7 bases). The CDR3 has 14 amino acids. CDR1 and CDR2 (germline): MGHDK, SYGVNS. Trimming left V 3 bases short and J 8 bases short, with 14 bases between. Here the CDR3 reads CASSEGGARDIQYF. DNA of the CDR3: TGTGCCAGCAGTGAGGGGGGGGCGCGGGACATTCAGTACTTC.

V is TRBV5-1 and J is TRBJ2-1; 10 bases line up with TRBD1. Germline-derived CDR1 and CDR2 are SGHRS and YFSETQ. The CDR3 sequence is 14 residues long. With V trimmed by 4 bases and J by 7 bases, 5 bases remained unmatched. The chain's CDR3 is CASSLTGGPNEQFF. Here the CDR3 DNA reads TGCGCCAGCAGCCTGACAGGGGGCCCGAATGAGCAGTTCTTC.

The genes are TRBV27 and TRBJ2-3, with 14 bases matching TRBD2. This CDR3 is 15 amino acids long. V lost 2 bases to trimming and J lost 6 bases; unmatched junction nucleotides: 1. CDR1 and CDR2 from the germline V gene are MNHEY and SMNVEV (reference sequence). The CDR3 loop reads CASSLGTSGSDTQYF. DNA for the CDR3: TGTGCCAGCAGTTTAGGGACTAGCGGGAGCGATACGCAGTATTTT.

This clone was seen more than once but under ten times. The rearrangement links TRBV18 to TRBJ2-7; 16 bases align to TRBD2. CDR1 KGHSH and CDR2 LQKENI come from the germline V gene. Unmatched junction bases numbered 11, after V lost 5 bases and J lost 1 base. This CDR3 spans 19 amino acids. This chain's CDR3 is CASSGPAGLAGGNSYEQYF. As DNA, the CDR3 is TGTGCCAGCTCAGGCCCTGCGGGACTAGCGGGAGGGAATTCCTACGAGCAGTACTTC.